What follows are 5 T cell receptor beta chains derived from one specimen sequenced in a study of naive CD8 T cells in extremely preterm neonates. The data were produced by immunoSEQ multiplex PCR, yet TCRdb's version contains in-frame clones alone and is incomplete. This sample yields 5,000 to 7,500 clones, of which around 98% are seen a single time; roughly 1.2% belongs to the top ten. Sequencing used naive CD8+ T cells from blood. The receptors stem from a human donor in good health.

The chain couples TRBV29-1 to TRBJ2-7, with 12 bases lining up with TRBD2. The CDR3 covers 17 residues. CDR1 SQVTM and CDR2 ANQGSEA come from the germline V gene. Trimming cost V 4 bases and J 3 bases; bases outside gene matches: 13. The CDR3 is CSVVSLAGGPSGYEQYF. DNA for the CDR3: TGCAGCGTTGTGTCCCTAGCGGGAGGGCCGTCAGGCTACGAGCAGTACTTC.

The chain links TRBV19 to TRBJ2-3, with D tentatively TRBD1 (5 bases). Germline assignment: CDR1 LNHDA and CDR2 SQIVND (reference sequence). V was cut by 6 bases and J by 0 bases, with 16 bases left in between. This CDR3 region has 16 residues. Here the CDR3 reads CASSPPRQTSTDTQYF. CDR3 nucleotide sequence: TGTGCCAGTAGCCCACCCCGACAGACAAGCACAGATACGCAGTATTTT.

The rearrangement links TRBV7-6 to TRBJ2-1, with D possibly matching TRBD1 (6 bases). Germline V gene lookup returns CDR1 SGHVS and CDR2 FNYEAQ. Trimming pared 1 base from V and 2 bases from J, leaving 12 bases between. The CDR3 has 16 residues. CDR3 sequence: CASSLGRAGAYNEQFF. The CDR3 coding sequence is TGTGCCAGCAGCTTAGGCCGGGCAGGGGCCTACAATGAGCAGTTCTTC. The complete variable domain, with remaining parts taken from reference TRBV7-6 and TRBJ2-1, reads GAGVSQSPRYKVTKRGQDVALRCDPISGHVSLYWYRQALGQGPEFLTYFNYEAQQDKSGLPNDRFSAERPEGSISTLTIQRTEQRDSAMYRCASSLGRAGAYNEQFFGPGTRLTVL.

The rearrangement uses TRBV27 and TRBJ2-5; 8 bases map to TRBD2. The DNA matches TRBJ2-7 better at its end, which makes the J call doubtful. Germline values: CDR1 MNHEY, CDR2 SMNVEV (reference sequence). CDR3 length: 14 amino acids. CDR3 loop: CASSLETSGYEQYF. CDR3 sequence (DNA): TGTGCCAGCAGTTTAGAAACTAGCGGTTACGAGCAGTACTTC.

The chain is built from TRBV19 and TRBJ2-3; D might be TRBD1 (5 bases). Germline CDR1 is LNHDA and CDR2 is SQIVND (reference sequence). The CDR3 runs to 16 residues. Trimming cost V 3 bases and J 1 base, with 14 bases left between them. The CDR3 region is CASSIQAGQGTDTQYF. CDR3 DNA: TGTGCCAGTAGTATTCAGGCAGGGCAGGGCACAGATACGCAGTATTTT. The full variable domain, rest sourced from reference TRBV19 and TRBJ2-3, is DGGITQSPKYLFRKEGQNVTLSCEQNLNHDAMYWYRQDPGQGLRLIYYSQIVNDFQKGDIAEGYSVSREKKESFPLTVTSAQKNPTAFYLCASSIQAGQGTDTQYFGPGTRLTVL.